Shown below are 23 T cell receptor beta chains from a single sample sequenced in a study of control samples from healthy donors and cancer patients. Sequencing used immunoSEQ multiplex PCR; TCRdb keeps in-frame clones, though not all of them. Of roughly 140,000 clones listed, 75% to 90% are singletons. Sequenced: blood. These receptors all stem from a young man in good health.

Notes on this clone: Mismatch with germline at one junction end may stem from a read error. This rearrangement joins TRBV7-9 to TRBJ2-1; D perhaps matches TRBD2 (5 bases). Germline assignment: CDR1 SEHNR and CDR2 FQNEAQ (reference sequence). The length of the CDR3 is 14 residues. Here the CDR3 reads CASSLANSYNEQFF. CDR3 coding DNA: TGTGCCAGCAGCCTAGCAAACTCCTACAATGAGCAGTTCTTC.

CDR3 in amino acids: CASSGTGTGNYGYTF. The DNA of the CDR3 is TGTGCCAGTAGTGGAACCGGGACAGGGAACTATGGCTACACCTTC. The V call is TRBV19, the J call TRBJ1-2; 9 positions agree with TRBD1. V lost 5 bases to trimming and J lost 2 bases; unmatched junction nucleotides: 6. The CDR3 is made up of 15 amino acids. Germline V gives CDR1 LNHDA, CDR2 SQIVND (reference sequence).

The V and J genes are TRBV6-5 and TRBJ2-5; 9 nucleotides match TRBD1. J lost 5 bases, V lost 6 bases, and 4 bases had no gene match. Germline V gene lookup returns CDR1 MNHEY and CDR2 SVGAGI. The CDR3 totals 13 residues. The CDR3 region is CASRTTGGETQYF. CDR3 coding DNA: TGTGCCAGCAGGACGACAGGGGGGGAGACCCAGTACTTC.

The CDR3 coding sequence is TGTGCCAGCAGCGTAGGTTTAGAGTACGAGCAGTACTTC. This encodes CASSVGLEYEQYF. This chain joins TRBV9 and TRBJ2-7; D not resolved. The ends were cut back, 0 bases at V and 4 bases at J, with 8 bases in the middle. The CDR3 totals 13 residues. Per germline, CDR1 SGDLS and CDR2 YYNGEE.

The chain combines TRBV3-1 (or the pseudogene TRBV3-2) with TRBJ2-7; 11 bases agree with TRBD1. The germline V gene encodes CDR1 LGHDT and CDR2 YNNKEL (reference sequence). Losses at the gene ends were 4 bases for V and 10 bases for J; bases not matched to a gene: 9. This CDR3 has 14 amino acids. The CDR3 DNA sequence: TGTGCCAGCAGCCCGGGACAGGGGGAGCTACCACAGTACTTC. It specifies CASSPGQGELPQYF.

The gene calls are TRBV24-1 and TRBJ2-3; D unclear. Trimming cost V 4 bases and J 7 bases, with 11 bases left between them. The CDR3 sequence is 13 residues long. The germline gives CDR1 KGHDR, CDR2 SFDVKD. The CDR3 DNA is TGTGCCACCAGTGACCGGACGGCCTATACGCAGTATTTT. This encodes CATSDRTAYTQYF.

The chain uses TRBV30 and TRBJ1-2; D ambiguous. This CDR3 spans 12 amino acids. Trimming removed 3 bases at V and 7 bases at J, with 12 bases between. Germline V gene lookup returns CDR1 GTSNPN and CDR2 SVGIG (reference sequence). The CDR3 bases are TGTGCCTGGAGCCCCGGGAACACTGGCTACACCTTC. Encoded protein: CAWSPGNTGYTF.

The V gene is TRBV18, the J gene TRBJ1-5; D is undetermined. The length of the CDR3 is 15 residues. V gave up 2 bases and J gave up 4 bases, with 12 bases separating them. CDR1 is KGHSH and CDR2 is LQKENI in the germline V gene. The CDR3 DNA follows: TGTGCCAGCTCACCAGAGTTCTACCCAAATCAGCCCCAGCATTTT. Translation: CASSPEFYPNQPQHF.

The gene calls are TRBV5-1 and TRBJ2-7, with D possibly TRBD2 on 6 matching bases. The CDR3 spans 14 residues. V was cut by 3 bases and J by 6 bases, with 16 bases left in between. From germline, CDR1 is SGHRS and CDR2 YFSETQ. CDR3 amino acids: CASSSRDFPGEQYF. DNA of the CDR3: TGCGCCAGCAGCTCCCGGGACTTTCCTGGCGAGCAGTACTTC.

The V call is TRBV24-1, the J call TRBJ2-5; TRBD2 might be the D (5 bases). This CDR3 region has 15 residues. CDR1 KGHDR and CDR2 SFDVKD come from the germline V gene. Deletions cut 0 bases from V and 5 bases from J, with 12 bases between. The CDR3 sequence: CATSDLQPGGETQYF. In DNA form, the CDR3 reads TGTGCCACCAGTGATTTGCAGCCGGGCGGGGAGACCCAGTACTTC.

The gene calls are TRBV7-9 and TRBJ2-1, with D possibly being TRBD1 (5 bases). The V gene's germline CDR1 is SEHNR and CDR2 FQNEAQ (reference sequence). V lost 0 bases to trimming and J lost 2 bases, with 8 bases between them. This CDR3 is built from 15 residues. This CDR3 reads CASSLAGATYNEQFF. The CDR3 DNA reads as TGTGCCAGCAGCTTAGCAGGGGCAACCTACAATGAGCAGTTCTTC.

This chain uses TRBV5-4 with TRBJ1-4, with a weak D call TRBD1 (6 bases). Germline CDR1 and CDR2: SGHNT and YYREEE (reference sequence). The CDR3 has 16 residues. Trimming left V 1 base short and J 8 bases short, with 18 bases between. CDR3 DNA sequence: TGTGCCAGCAGCTTGTCAGGGGTAGGGCGGGGAGAAAAACTGTTTTTT. Encoded protein: CASSLSGVGRGEKLFF.

This chain uses TRBV4-1 with TRBJ2-7, with unresolved D. From germline, CDR1 is MGHRA and CDR2 YSYEKL. V was trimmed by 0 bases and J by 2 bases, leaving 5 bases between them. This CDR3 is 13 amino acids long. This CDR3 reads CASSQEGTYEQYF. CDR3 nucleotide sequence: TGCGCCAGCAGCCAAGAGGGAACCTACGAGCAGTACTTC.

The CDR3 DNA follows: TGTGCCAGCAGCTTAGGGTACCAGGGTGGGGCCAACGTCCTGACTTTC. Its protein is CASSLGYQGGANVLTF. V is TRBV7-2 and J is TRBJ2-6; D is possibly TRBD1 (5 bases). This CDR3 region has 16 residues. Trimming took off 1 base at V and 3 bases at J, with 10 bases between the two ends. The germline V gene encodes CDR1 SGHTA and CDR2 FQGNSA.

The J gene is TRBJ1-2, the V gene TRBV6-5; the match to TRBD1 covers 7 bases. There are 14 residues in the CDR3. Germline V gene sequence: CDR1 MNHEY, CDR2 SVGAGI. Trimming cost V 5 bases and J 7 bases; bases outside gene matches: 10. CDR3 residues: CASSRRQGGAGYTF. The CDR3 nucleotides are TGTGCCAGCAGTCGACGACAGGGTGGCGCTGGCTACACCTTC.

The rearrangement uses TRBV10-3 and TRBJ2-2, with D perhaps matching TRBD1 (6 bases). CDR3 length: 16 amino acids. Germline V gives CDR1 ENHRY, CDR2 SYGVKD. Trimming took off 3 bases at V and 1 base at J, with 12 bases between the two ends. In DNA form, the CDR3 reads TGTGCCATCAGTGATTACAGGGAGAAGAACACCGGGGAGCTGTTTTTT. Translation: CAISDYREKNTGELFF.

J is TRBJ2-1 and V is TRBV2; the match to TRBD2 covers 8 bases. The germline V gene has CDR1 SNHLY and CDR2 FYNNEI. Unmatched junction bases numbered 4, after V lost 2 bases and J lost 7 bases. This CDR3 is built from 14 residues. CDR3 DNA sequence: TGTGCCAGCAGTGAAACCCGGGGGGGAAATGAGCAGTTCTTC. This gives the protein CASSETRGGNEQFF.

The genes are TRBV7-9 and TRBJ2-7; 9 positions agree with TRBD1. Losses at the gene ends were 5 bases for V and 4 bases for J; bases not matched to a gene: 6. The CDR3 contains 14 residues. CDR1 and CDR2 (germline): SEHNR, FQNEAQ (reference sequence). CDR3 amino acids: CASSVQGAIYEQYF. CDR3 DNA: TGTGCCAGCAGCGTACAGGGGGCGATTTACGAGCAGTACTTC.

V gene TRBV5-6 combines with J gene TRBJ2-7; 7 nucleotides align to TRBD2. In germline, CDR1 is SGHDT, CDR2 YYEEEE. After removal of 2 bases from V and 6 bases from J, the junction contained 8 bases not matched to a gene. The CDR3 has 14 amino acids. CDR3 amino acids: CASSFGLAAPEQYF. CDR3 nucleotide sequence: TGTGCCAGCAGCTTTGGTCTAGCGGCCCCCGAGCAGTACTTC.

This chain connects TRBV4-3 to TRBJ1-1; 8 nucleotides agree with TRBD1. Per germline, CDR1 LGHNA and CDR2 YSLEER. Trimming at V came to 1 base and at J to 1 base, leaving 8 bases not matched to a gene. The CDR3 runs 17 residues. CDR3: CASSQAFRGRGNTEAFF. In DNA, the CDR3 is TGCGCCAGCAGCCAAGCATTCAGGGGGCGGGGGAACACTGAAGCTTTCTTT.

The V and J genes are TRBV11-2 and TRBJ2-1; 7 bases line up with TRBD2. Germline values: CDR1 SGHAT, CDR2 FQNNGV. The length of the CDR3 is 14 residues. After removal of 5 bases from V and 2 bases from J, the junction contained 3 bases not matched to a gene. CDR3 loop: CASSRGTTYNEQFF. In nucleotides, the CDR3 is TGTGCCAGCAGCCGCGGGACTACCTACAATGAGCAGTTCTTC. Drawing the rest from reference TRBV11-2 and TRBJ2-1, the complete variable domain is EAGVAQSPRYKIIEKRQSVAFWCNPISGHATLYWYQQILGQGPKLLIQFQNNGVVDDSQLPKDRFSAERLKGVDSTLKIQPAKLEDSAVYLCASSRGTTYNEQFFGPGTRLTVL.

This clone came up once. The genes are TRBV5-1 and TRBJ1-2; D may be TRBD1 (5 bases). The germline CDR1 and CDR2 sequences are SGHRS and YFSETQ. The CDR3 length is 15 residues. V lost 0 bases and J lost 3, with 12 bases in between. CDR3 coding DNA: TGCGCCAGCAGCTTGGCCGGTGAGGGGTACTATGGCTACACCTTC. It encodes CASSLAGEGYYGYTF.

This clone has a single count. The gene calls are TRBV7-9 and TRBJ1-6; no firm D call. The V gene's germline CDR1 is SEHNR and CDR2 FQNEAQ (reference sequence). V dropped 5 bases and J dropped 5 bases, with 7 bases sitting between them. The CDR3 has 13 amino acids. The DNA of the CDR3 is TGTGCCAGCAGCCTTAAGAATAATTCACCCCTCCACTTT. It yields the protein CASSLKNNSPLHF.